This is a list of T cell receptor beta chains from one sample in a study of blood T cell repertoires in COVID-19. Data came from immunoSEQ multiplex PCR; TCRdb stores just in-frame clones and leaves some out. This sample has fewer than 250,000 clones; 70% to 85% occur once, and the top ten carry about 2%. The sequencing sample was made of PBMCs or T cells enriched from blood (not recorded which). All receptors derive from a man aged 55 to 70 who had recovered from COVID-19. The CDR3 runs from the conserved cysteine through the conserved F or W. The D gene is left open where the match is weak. Clone sizes are given selectively: once, few, many, or a class where the clone is expanded.

J gene | D gene | clone size | V gene | CDR3 protein | CDR3 DNA
TRBJ1-5 | . | . | TRBV18 | CASSPRMGDSNQPQHF | TGTGCCAGCTCACCACGAATGGGAGATAGCAATCAGCCCCAGCATTTT
TRBJ2-1 | TRBD2 | . | TRBV15 | CATSRGTSGGRDNEQFF | TGTGCCACCAGCAGGGGGACTAGCGGGGGGCGAGACAATGAGCAGTTCTTC
TRBJ1-2 | TRBD1 | few | TRBV6-2/TRBV6-3 | CASSNTQGDYGYTF | TGTGCCAGCAGTAATACTCAGGGGGACTATGGCTACACCTTC
TRBJ2-7 | . | . | TRBV2 | CASNSPGGSYEQYF | TGTGCCAGCAACTCCCCCGGGGGAAGCTACGAGCAGTACTTC
TRBJ1-6 | TRBD1 | . | TRBV19 | CASSSQDRDSPLHF | TGTGCCAGTAGCAGTCAGGACAGGGATTCACCCCTCCACTTT
TRBJ2-5 | TRBD2 | . | TRBV5-1 | CASSPQAGGIETQYF | TGCGCCAGCAGCCCCCAAGCGGGGGGCATAGAGACCCAGTACTTC
TRBJ2-7 | TRBD2 | . | TRBV2 | CASTFTGLAYEQYF | TGTGCCAGCACCTTCACGGGACTAGCCTACGAGCAGTACTTC
TRBJ2-2 | . | . | TRBV4-3 | CASSQELSRVTGELFF | TGCGCCAGCAGCCAAGAGTTATCCAGGGTCACCGGGGAGCTGTTTTTT
TRBJ1-1 | TRBD1 | once | TRBV2 | CASSEATGIGNTEAFF | TGTGCCAGCAGTGAAGCGACAGGGATCGGGAACACTGAAGCTTTCTTT
TRBJ1-5 | . | . | TRBV2 | CASMRGLNSNQPQHF | TGTGCCAGCATGAGGGGACTAAATAGCAATCAGCCCCAGCATTTT
TRBJ1-3 | TRBD1 | . | TRBV5-1 | CASSLETGGRNTIYF | TGCGCCAGCAGCTTGGAGACAGGGGGTAGAAACACCATATATTTT
TRBJ2-7 | . | . | TRBV28 | CASSPTVLYEQYF | TGTGCCAGCAGCCCGACTGTCCTCTACGAGCAGTACTTC
TRBJ2-5 | . | . | TRBV6-5 | CASSQTSLETQYF | TGTGCCAGCAGTCAAACTAGCTTGGAGACCCAGTACTTC
TRBJ2-5 | . | . | TRBV5-8 | CASSYPGRQETQYF | TGTGCCAGCAGCTACCCAGGGCGGCAAGAGACCCAGTACTTC
TRBJ1-5 | . | . | TRBV15 | CATRVGGQGNQPQHF | TGTGCCACCAGGGTAGGTGGGCAAGGCAATCAGCCCCAGCATTTT
TRBJ2-4 | TRBD1 | . | TRBV6-1 | CASSEGTGGSENIQYF | TGTGCCAGCAGTGAGGGGACAGGGGGCTCCGAAAACATTCAGTACTTC
TRBJ2-2 | . | . | TRBV11-3 | CASSLSGVNTGELFF | TGTGCCAGCAGCCTATCGGGGGTCAACACCGGGGAGCTGTTTTTT
TRBJ2-7 | TRBD2 | . | TRBV27 | CASSLGIPEAGIYEQYF | TGTGCCAGCAGTTTGGGCATACCCGAAGCGGGGATCTACGAGCAGTACTTC
TRBJ2-7 | TRBD2 | . | TRBV29-1 | CSVPASGGHEQYF | TGCAGCGTTCCTGCTAGCGGGGGCCACGAGCAGTACTTC
TRBJ1-1 | TRBD1 | . | TRBV5-1 | CASSRSGGFGTEAFF | TGCGCCAGCAGCCGGTCAGGGGGATTTGGCACTGAAGCTTTCTTT
TRBJ2-5 | . | . | TRBV27 | CASRLGQGLGETQYF | TGTGCCAGCAGGTTGGGGCAGGGGTTAGGGGAGACCCAGTACTTC
TRBJ1-4 | . | . | TRBV9 | CASSVTQGNEKLFF | TGTGCCAGCAGCGTTACCCAGGGTAACGAAAAACTGTTTTTT
TRBJ2-2 | TRBD1 | few | TRBV13 | CASSLSDRALAGELFF | TGTGCCAGCAGCCTCTCGGACAGGGCCTTAGCCGGGGAGCTGTTTTTT
TRBJ1-6 | TRBD1 | . | TRBV9 | CASSVDRNSPLHF | TGTGCCAGCAGCGTGGACAGGAATTCACCCCTCCACTTT
TRBJ1-4 | . | . | TRBV5-6 | CASSLTTEEKLFF | TGTGCCAGCAGCTTGACGACGGAGGAAAAACTGTTTTTT
TRBJ2-7 | TRBD1 | . | TRBV5-1 | CASSNGQGADEQYF | TGCGCCAGCAGCAATGGACAGGGGGCTGACGAGCAGTACTTC
TRBJ1-1 | . | . | TRBV2 | CASSEWRSNTEAFF | TGTGCCAGCAGTGAATGGCGGTCGAACACTGAAGCTTTCTTT
TRBJ2-7 | . | few | TRBV18 | CASSPLPQAGSSYEQYF | TGTGCCAGCTCACCCCTTCCCCAGGCAGGGTCCTCCTACGAGCAGTACTTC
TRBJ2-2 | . | once | TRBV3-1/TRBV3-2 | CASSQVAAGVELFF | TGTGCCAGCAGCCAAGTCGCAGCGGGTGTTGAGCTGTTTTTT
TRBJ2-3 | TRBD2 | once | TRBV24-1 | CATSDPSPTSGGRDTQYF | TGTGCCACCAGTGATCCCTCCCCGACTAGCGGGGGGCGAGATACGCAGTATTTT
TRBJ1-5 | . | . | TRBV13 | CASSLGLQPQHF | TGTGCCAGCAGCTTAGGGTTACAGCCCCAGCATTTT
TRBJ1-5 | . | . | TRBV28 | CASSLGGNSNQPQHF | TGTGCCAGCAGTTTAGGAGGGAACAGCAATCAGCCCCAGCATTTT
TRBJ1-1 | . | . | TRBV19 | CASTPRGEGGTEAFF | TGTGCCAGTACCCCCCGGGGGGAGGGGGGAACTGAAGCTTTCTTT
TRBJ2-7 | . | once | TRBV7-2 | CASSLALRGEQYF | TGTGCCAGCAGCTTAGCGCTAAGGGGCGAGCAGTACTTC
TRBJ1-2 | . | . | TRBV3-1/TRBV3-2 | CASSQDSRDSGYTF | TGTGCCAGCAGCCAAGATTCCAGGGACTCTGGCTACACCTTC
TRBJ2-7 | . | . | TRBV2 | CASSKDSSYEQYF | TGTGCCAGCAGTAAGGACAGTTCCTACGAGCAGTACTTC
TRBJ2-1 | . | . | TRBV4-3 | CASSQDPRPPNEQFF | TGCGCCAGCAGCCAAGATCCCAGGCCTCCTAATGAGCAGTTCTTC
TRBJ2-7 | . | few | TRBV7-9 | CASSAATYEQYF | TGTGCCAGCAGCGCGGCGACCTACGAGCAGTACTTC
TRBJ1-5 | . | . | TRBV6-6 | CASSSESGGPYYSNQPQHF | TGTGCCAGCAGCTCAGAATCGGGGGGCCCTTATTATAGCAATCAGCCCCAGCATTTT
TRBJ2-7 | TRBD1 | . | TRBV6-5 | CASSPPTGGRHEQYF | TGTGCCAGCAGCCCCCCGACAGGGGGACGACACGAGCAGTACTTC
TRBJ2-3 | TRBD1 | . | TRBV11-3 | CASSLDHRGRSDTQYF | TGTGCCAGCAGCTTAGACCACAGGGGGCGATCAGATACGCAGTATTTT
TRBJ1-6 | . | . | TRBV2 | CASSPSRGIYNSPLHF | TGTGCCAGCAGTCCCAGCAGAGGGATCTATAATTCACCCCTCCACTTT
TRBJ1-6 | . | . | TRBV19 | CASSMATMSSYNSPLHF | TGTGCCAGTAGTATGGCGACAATGAGCTCCTATAATTCACCCCTCCACTTT